These 22 T cell receptor beta chains came from one sample sequenced in a study of blood T cell repertoires in COVID-19. The table came from immunoSEQ multiplex PCR; TCRdb's copy has only in-frame clones and leaves some out. The data show some 46,000 clones, with over 80% seen just once and approximately 5% held by the top ten. The sequenced sample was peripheral blood. Receptors were obtained from a human donor in a cohort sampled during active COVID-19.

This clone appeared once. V is TRBV27 and J is TRBJ2-7; 12 nucleotides line up with TRBD2. The CDR3 loop spans 15 amino acids. The V gene's germline CDR1 is MNHEY and CDR2 SMNVEV (reference sequence). The junction had 9 bases not matched to a gene; V was cut back by 6 bases and J by 6 bases. DNA for the CDR3: TGTGCCAGCAGCCTCCGACTAGCGGGAGATCGCGAGCAGTACTTC. Translating gives CASSLRLAGDREQYF.

The sample holds a few counts of this clone. This rearrangement joins TRBV19 to TRBJ1-6, with D perhaps matching TRBD1 (6 bases). The V end lost 7 bases, the J end lost 9 bases, and 13 bases lay between the germline ends. Per germline, CDR1 LNHDA and CDR2 SQIVND (reference sequence). The CDR3 runs to 13 residues. The CDR3 sequence: CASNQPGVSPLHF. The CDR3 nucleotides read TGTGCCAGTAACCAACCAGGGGTTTCACCCCTCCACTTT. Together with reference TRBV19 and TRBJ1-6, the CDR3 gives the full variable domain: DGGITQSPKYLFRKEGQNVTLSCEQNLNHDAMYWYRQDPGQGLRLIYYSQIVNDFQKGDIAEGYSVSREKKESFPLTVTSAQKNPTAFYLCASNQPGVSPLHFGNGTRLTVT.

This chain connects TRBV7-8 to TRBJ2-2; TRBD2 aligns across 7 bases. The CDR3 length is 16 residues. In germline, CDR1 is SGHVS, CDR2 FQNEAQ. Germline trimming cut 1 base from V and 6 bases from J; bases unmatched to any gene: 8. CDR3 in DNA: TGTGCCAGCAGCTTAGTCGGTGGGAGGGTCGCCGGGGAGCTGTTTTTT. As protein: CASSLVGGRVAGELFF.

The chain employs TRBV6-5 and TRBJ2-1, with 12 bases fitting TRBD2. After removal of 0 bases from V and 7 bases from J, the junction contained 1 base not matched to a gene. Germline-derived CDR1 and CDR2 are MNHEY and SVGAGI. The length of the CDR3 is 15 residues. The CDR3 DNA reads TGTGCCAGCAGTTACTCTGGGACTAGCGGGAATGAGCAGTTCTTC. This codes for CASSYSGTSGNEQFF.

J is TRBJ2-1 and V is TRBV30; 10 bases agree with TRBD2. CDR1 is GTSNPN and CDR2 is SVGIG in the germline V gene (reference sequence). This CDR3 has 18 amino acids. V trimming: 1 base; J trimming: 4 bases; junction bases outside the gene matches: 13. The CDR3 DNA reads as TGTGCCTGGAGTGGGGTCAGGGTTGCGGGACTAGCGTACAATGAGCAGTTCTTC. Encoded protein: CAWSGVRVAGLAYNEQFF.

This clone appeared a single time. This chain uses TRBV6-4 with TRBJ2-1; D may be TRBD2 (5 bases). Trimming took off 4 bases at V and 9 bases at J, with 10 bases between the two ends. Germline V lookup: CDR1 MRHNA, CDR2 SNTAGT. CDR3 size: 12 residues. CDR3 amino acids: CASSAGGSEQFF. CDR3 nucleotides: TGTGCCAGCAGTGCAGGTGGGAGTGAGCAGTTCTTC.

The J gene is TRBJ2-2, the V gene TRBV19; 8 bases fit TRBD2. Trimming cost V 4 bases and J 3 bases; bases outside gene matches: 7. Germline CDR1 reads LNHDA; CDR2 reads SQIVND (reference sequence). This CDR3 region has 16 residues. The CDR3 loop reads CASSSGSGSHTGELFF. The CDR3 DNA is TGTGCCAGTAGTAGCGGGAGCGGGAGCCACACCGGGGAGCTGTTTTTT.

The rearrangement joins TRBV28 to TRBJ1-5, with D hard to call. The CDR3 sequence is 14 residues long. Germline V gene data show CDR1 as MDHEN and CDR2 as SYDVKM. Between the trimmed V and J ends, which lost 10 bases and 2 bases, there was a span of 15 bases. The CDR3 is CATEAGLRNQPQHF. CDR3 nucleotides: TGTGCCACCGAGGCCGGGTTGCGCAATCAGCCCCAGCATTTT. The full variable domain, with the rest looked up from reference TRBV28 and TRBJ1-5, is DVKVTQSSRYLVKRTGEKVFLECVQDMDHENMFWYRQDPGLGLRLIYFSYDVKMKEKGDIPEGYSVSREKKERFSLILESASTNQTSMYLCATEAGLRNQPQHFGDGTRLSIL.

This clone showed up just a few times. The chain is built from TRBV7-2 and TRBJ2-2; D ambiguous. CDR1 and CDR2 from the germline V gene are SGHTA and FQGNSA. The V end was cut by 2 bases, the J end by 2 bases, with 9 bases between. The CDR3 runs to 15 residues. CDR3 residues: CASSLNIQNTGELFF. The CDR3, as DNA: TGTGCCAGCAGCTTAAATATACAAAACACCGGGGAGCTGTTTTTT. The entire variable domain, with the rest obtained from reference TRBV7-2 and TRBJ2-2, is as follows: GAGVSQSPSNKVTEKGKDVELRCDPISGHTALYWYRQSLGQGLEFLIYFQGNSAPDKSGLPSDRFSAERTGGSVSTLTIQRTQQEDSAVYLCASSLNIQNTGELFFGEGSRLTVL.

The V call is TRBV6-5, the J call TRBJ2-7; 7 nucleotides match TRBD2. From germline, CDR1 is MNHEY and CDR2 SVGAGI. The CDR3 spans 15 residues. Trimming took 2 bases from V and 1 from J; bases not matched to a gene: 5. CDR3 loop: CASSYEASGSYEQYF. The DNA for the CDR3 is TGTGCCAGCAGTTACGAGGCTAGCGGTTCCTACGAGCAGTACTTC.

This clone showed up just once. The chain is built from TRBV19 and TRBJ1-4, with no clear D. The V end was cut by 6 bases, the J end by 8 bases, with 16 bases between. Germline values: CDR1 LNHDA, CDR2 SQIVND (reference sequence). The CDR3 contains 14 residues. The CDR3 DNA reads as TGTGCCAGTAGCAGGCTCTGGCATGGAGAAAAACTGTTTTTT. Its protein product is CASSRLWHGEKLFF.

J is TRBJ2-2 and V is TRBV28, with D possibly TRBD1 on 6 matching bases. With 8 bases removed from V and 5 bases from J, the gap between germline ends came to 9 bases. Germline V gives CDR1 MDHEN, CDR2 SYDVKM. The CDR3 length is 12 residues. The CDR3 region has the DNA TGTGCCAGCGACAGGACTACCGGGGAGCTGTTTTTT. Its protein is CASDRTTGELFF.

The gene calls are TRBV4-1 and TRBJ1-4, with D tentatively TRBD1 (6 bases). Germline V gene data show CDR1 as MGHRA and CDR2 as YSYEKL. The CDR3 is 16 residues long. V gave up 1 base and J gave up 8 bases, with 17 bases separating them. In DNA form, the CDR3 reads TGCGCCAGCAGCCAAGGTGGGGGCGGGGGAAGAGAAAAACTGTTTTTT. It is translated as CASSQGGGGGREKLFF.

This rearrangement joins TRBV7-9 to TRBJ2-7; D is possibly TRBD2 (5 bases). Germline loops: CDR1 SEHNR, CDR2 FQNEAQ (reference sequence). The CDR3 is 12 amino acids. Trimming took off 5 bases at V and 4 bases at J, with 9 bases between the two ends. The CDR3 nucleotides are TGTGCCAGCAGCCTGACGGGGTACGAGCAGTACTTC. Protein: CASSLTGYEQYF.

This clone came up once. The rearrangement uses TRBV19 and TRBJ2-5; D gene ambiguous. Germline loops: CDR1 LNHDA, CDR2 SQIVND (reference sequence). V was shortened by 6 bases and J by 1 base, with 15 bases between the two germline ends. The CDR3 totals 15 residues. CDR3 in amino acids: CASRDASLRQETQYF. The DNA of the CDR3 is TGTGCCAGTAGAGATGCCTCACTTCGCCAAGAGACCCAGTACTTC.

The chain is built from TRBV3-1 (or the pseudogene TRBV3-2) and TRBJ2-7; 11 bases are shared with TRBD2. CDR1 and CDR2 from the germline V gene are LGHDT and YNNKEL (reference sequence). The CDR3 sequence is 19 residues long. V lost 0 bases to trimming and J lost 2 bases; unmatched junction nucleotides: 12. The CDR3 here is CASSQDRLAGGPSAYEQYF. In nucleotides, the CDR3 is TGTGCCAGCAGCCAAGATAGGCTAGCGGGAGGCCCCTCAGCCTACGAGCAGTACTTC.

The chain links TRBV5-6 to TRBJ2-1, with 10 bases matching TRBD2. V lost 1 base and J lost 6; bases outside the gene matches: 1. From germline, CDR1 is SGHDT and CDR2 YYEEEE. The CDR3 has 14 amino acids. For the CDR3, the DNA is TGTGCCAGCAGCTTGATAGCGGGAGGCAATGAGCAGTTCTTC. Its translation: CASSLIAGGNEQFF.

The chain carries TRBV5-5 and TRBJ2-2; 9 nucleotides agree with TRBD1. V was clipped by 4 bases and J by 5 bases; unmatched bases: 15. The CDR3 length is 18 residues. Germline CDR1 reads SGHKS; CDR2 reads YYEKEE (reference sequence). This chain's CDR3 is CASSTTGEWDRVTGELFF. The CDR3 coding sequence is TGTGCCAGCAGCACGACAGGGGAGTGGGACAGGGTAACCGGGGAGCTGTTTTTT.

The J gene is TRBJ2-2, the V gene TRBV27; D might be TRBD2 (6 bases). V was shortened by 6 bases and J by 3 bases, with 11 bases between the two germline ends. Germline V gene data show CDR1 as MNHEY and CDR2 as SMNVEV (reference sequence). CDR3 size: 14 residues. The CDR3 coding sequence is TGTGCCAGCAGACCGGGAGAGCACACCGGGGAGCTGTTTTTT. This sequence encodes CASRPGEHTGELFF.

The V call is TRBV5-1, the J call TRBJ1-2; maybe TRBD1 (6 bases). The germline V and J ends were trimmed by 0 bases and 8 bases, with 11 bases remaining between them. CDR3 size: 13 residues. CDR1 is SGHRS and CDR2 is YFSETQ in the germline V gene. CDR3 sequence: CASSLASGEGYTF. The DNA for the CDR3 is TGCGCCAGCAGCTTGGCATCAGGGGAAGGCTACACCTTC.

This clone was seen just once. The rearrangement uses TRBV24-1 and TRBJ1-2; TRBD1 agrees at 7 bases. The germline V gene has CDR1 KGHDR and CDR2 SFDVKD. The CDR3 is made up of 15 amino acids. V lost 2 bases, J lost 4 bases, and 6 bases stayed unmatched. The CDR3 region is CATSDSETGLYGYTF. The CDR3 nucleotides are TGTGCCACCAGTGATTCGGAGACAGGGCTCTATGGCTACACCTTC.

The V and J genes are TRBV11-2 and TRBJ2-7; D unresolved. V shed 2 bases and J shed 7 bases, with 6 bases lying between them. The CDR3 has 11 residues. Germline V gene lookup returns CDR1 SGHAT and CDR2 FQNNGV. CDR3 nucleotide sequence: TGTGCCAGCAGCTTAATCCAGGAGCAGTACTTC. This encodes CASSLIQEQYF.